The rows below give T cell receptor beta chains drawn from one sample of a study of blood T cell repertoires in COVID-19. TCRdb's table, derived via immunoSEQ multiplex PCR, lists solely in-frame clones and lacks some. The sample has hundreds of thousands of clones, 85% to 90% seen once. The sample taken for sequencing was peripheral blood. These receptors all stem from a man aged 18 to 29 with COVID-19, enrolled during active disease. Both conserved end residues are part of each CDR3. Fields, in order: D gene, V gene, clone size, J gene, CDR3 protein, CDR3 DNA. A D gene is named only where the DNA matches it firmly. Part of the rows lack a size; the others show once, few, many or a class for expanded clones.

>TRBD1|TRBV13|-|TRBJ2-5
CASSQGTAQETQYF
TGTGCCAGCAGCCAAGGGACAGCTCAAGAGACCCAGTACTTC
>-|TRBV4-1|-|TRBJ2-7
CASSLGTEDEQYF
TGCGCCAGCAGCCTAGGAACCGAGGACGAGCAGTACTTC
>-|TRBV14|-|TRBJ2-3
CASSRGTRTQYF
TGTGCCAGCAGCCGAGGGACTCGGACGCAGTATTTT
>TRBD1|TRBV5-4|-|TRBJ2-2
CASSFSPGTGLAGELFF
TGTGCCAGCAGCTTTTCGCCCGGGACAGGGCTGGCCGGGGAGCTGTTTTTT
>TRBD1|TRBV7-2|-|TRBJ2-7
CASSPWTGAYEQYF
TGTGCCAGCAGCCCTTGGACAGGGGCCTACGAGCAGTACTTC
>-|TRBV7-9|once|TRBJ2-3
CASSPLDLLTDTQYF
TGTGCCAGCAGCCCACTAGACCTCCTCACAGATACGCAGTATTTT
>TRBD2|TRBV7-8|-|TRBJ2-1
CASSFGLAGAGNEQFF
TGTGCCAGCAGCTTCGGACTAGCGGGGGCTGGTAATGAGCAGTTCTTC
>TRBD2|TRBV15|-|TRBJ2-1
CATSPSGSIYNEQFF
TGTGCCACCAGTCCTAGCGGGAGTATCTACAATGAGCAGTTCTTC
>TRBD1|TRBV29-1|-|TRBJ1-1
CSVRGQGIPEAFF
TGCAGCGTTAGAGGACAGGGAATACCTGAAGCTTTCTTT
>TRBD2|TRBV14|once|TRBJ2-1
CASSHLAGGANEQFF
TGTGCCAGCAGCCATCTAGCGGGAGGGGCCAATGAGCAGTTCTTC
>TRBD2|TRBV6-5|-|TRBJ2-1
CASIGTRDNEQFF
TGTGCCAGCATAGGGACTAGGGACAATGAGCAGTTCTTC
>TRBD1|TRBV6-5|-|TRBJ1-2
CASATGTAINYGYTF
TGTGCCAGCGCTACAGGGACAGCTATTAACTATGGCTACACCTTC
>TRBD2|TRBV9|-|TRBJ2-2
CASSPRGGTGELFF
TGTGCCAGCAGCCCCCGGGGGGGCACCGGGGAGCTGTTTTTT
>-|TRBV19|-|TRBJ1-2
CASTKLGASGVGYTF
TGTGCCAGTACCAAACTTGGGGCTTCAGGGGTAGGCTACACCTTC
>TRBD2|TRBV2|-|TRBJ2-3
CASSEGTSGGVNF
TGTGCCAGCAGTGAGGGGACTAGCGGGGGGGTGAATTTT
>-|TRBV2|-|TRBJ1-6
CASSEALGGAGNSPLHF
TGTGCCAGCAGTGAAGCGCTTGGGGGCGCGGGTAATTCACCCCTCCACTTT
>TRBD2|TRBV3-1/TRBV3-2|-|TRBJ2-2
CASSPLTSGTGELFF
TGTGCCAGCAGCCCGTTGACTAGCGGCACCGGGGAGCTGTTTTTT
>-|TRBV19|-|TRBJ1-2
CASSPYDSGLNGYTF
TGTGCCAGTTCACCATACGATTCAGGATTAAATGGCTACACCTTC
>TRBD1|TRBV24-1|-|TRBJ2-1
CATSKRQGWYNEQFF
TGTGCCACCAGCAAAAGACAGGGTTGGTACAATGAGCAGTTCTTC
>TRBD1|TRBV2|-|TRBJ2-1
CASTTTGPNEQFF
TGTGCCAGCACCACGACAGGGCCGAATGAGCAGTTCTTC
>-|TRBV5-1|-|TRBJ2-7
CASSLGTVATYEQYF
TGCGCCAGCAGCTTGGGGACTGTAGCTACCTACGAGCAGTACTTC
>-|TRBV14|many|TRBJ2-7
CASSLRTQLSSYEQYF
TGTGCCAGCAGCCTGAGAACACAGCTTAGCTCCTACGAGCAGTACTTC
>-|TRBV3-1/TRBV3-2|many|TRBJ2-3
CASSQRVGARDTQYF
TGTGCCAGCAGCCAAAGGGTTGGGGCCAGGGATACGCAGTATTTT
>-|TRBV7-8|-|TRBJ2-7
CASSLTISSYEQYF
TGTGCCAGCAGCTTAACTATTAGCTCCTACGAGCAGTACTTC
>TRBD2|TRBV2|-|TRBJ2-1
CASAGPWRAGINNEQFF
TGTGCCAGCGCCGGCCCCTGGAGAGCGGGGATTAATAATGAGCAGTTCTTC
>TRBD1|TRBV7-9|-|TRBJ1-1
CASSPGQGAYTEAFF
TGTGCCAGCAGCCCGGGACAGGGGGCATACACTGAAGCTTTCTTT
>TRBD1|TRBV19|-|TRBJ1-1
CATLQGKNTEAFF
TGTGCCACCTTACAGGGGAAGAACACTGAAGCTTTCTTT
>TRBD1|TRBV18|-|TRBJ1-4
CASSPRQGLTNEKLFF
TGTGCCAGCTCACCGAGACAGGGACTAACTAATGAAAAACTGTTTTTT
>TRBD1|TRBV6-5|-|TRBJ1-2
CASRGTGDYGYTF
TGTGCCAGCAGGGGGACAGGGGACTATGGCTACACCTTC